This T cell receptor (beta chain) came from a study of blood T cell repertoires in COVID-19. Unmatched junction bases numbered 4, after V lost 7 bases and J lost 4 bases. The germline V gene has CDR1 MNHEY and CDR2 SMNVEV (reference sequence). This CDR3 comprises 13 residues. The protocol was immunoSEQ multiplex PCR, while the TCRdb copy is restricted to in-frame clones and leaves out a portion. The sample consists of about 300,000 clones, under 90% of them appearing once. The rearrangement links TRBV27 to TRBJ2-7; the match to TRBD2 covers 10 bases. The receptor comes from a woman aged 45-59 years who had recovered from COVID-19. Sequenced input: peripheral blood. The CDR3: CASTSGRVYEQYF. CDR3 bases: TGTGCCAGCACAAGCGGGAGGGTTTACGAGCAGTACTTC.